The 14 T cell receptor beta chains below come from one sample, sequenced in a study of CD8+ T cells in alopecia areata. Sequencing relied on a cDNA template that was reverse transcribed from extracted RNA. Using immunoSEQ multiplex PCR, the repertoire was profiled, and TCRdb retains in-frame clones only, with some absent. The data contain some 150,000 clones, approximately 52% of them singletons. The treatment is: oral pan-JAK inhibitor, 5-10 mg twice daily. The starting material was CD4+ T cells sorted from blood, obtained between weeks 55 and 65, from a patient treated with tofacitinib. These receptors all stem from a human donor with alopecia areata.

This chain uses TRBV29-1 with TRBJ2-5; 7 bases line up with TRBD2. Germline assignment: CDR1 SQVTM and CDR2 ANQGSEA. V gave up 4 bases and J gave up 4 bases; unmatched junction bases: 3. The CDR3 length is 12 residues. CDR3 loop: CSVGSSGETQYF. CDR3 nucleotide sequence: TGCAGCGTTGGTTCTAGCGGAGAGACCCAGTACTTC.

The chain employs TRBV5-1 and TRBJ2-4; 8 bases agree with TRBD1. This CDR3 has 13 amino acids. J was trimmed by 6 bases and V by 4 bases; bases with no gene match: 3. CDR1 SGHRS and CDR2 YFSETQ come from the germline V gene. The CDR3 loop reads CASSIGQGNIQYF. In nucleotides, the CDR3 is TGCGCCAGCAGCATCGGACAGGGAAACATTCAGTACTTC.

This chain joins TRBV5-1 and TRBJ1-1, with D uncertain. The V end lost 4 bases, the J end lost 3 bases, and 10 bases lay between the germline ends. Looked up from germline, CDR1 is SGHRS and CDR2 is YFSETQ. This CDR3 is 13 amino acids long. The CDR3 DNA reads as TGCGCCAGCAGCGTCGGTAGGGACACTGAAGCTTTCTTT. It encodes CASSVGRDTEAFF.

The rearrangement links TRBV5-7 to TRBJ2-2, with 9 bases aligning to TRBD1. TRBV5-7 is treated as an ORF (open reading frame) with a function not yet certain. The CDR3 has 18 amino acids. V lost 2 bases, J lost 1 base, and 9 bases stayed unmatched. The CDR3 here is CASSFHRGLSLNTGELFF. CDR3 DNA: TGTGCCAGCAGCTTCCACAGGGGGCTCTCATTGAACACCGGGGAGCTGTTTTTT.

A few counts support this clone. V and J are TRBV30 and TRBJ1-1; TRBD1 aligns across 9 bases. The CDR3 is made up of 16 amino acids. V was clipped by 3 bases and J by 1 base; unmatched bases: 9. From germline, CDR1 is GTSNPN and CDR2 SVGIG (reference sequence). The CDR3 sequence is CAWRLSDRGRNTEAFF. As DNA, the CDR3 is TGTGCCTGGAGGTTATCGGACAGGGGTAGGAACACTGAAGCTTTCTTT.

The chain couples TRBV6-5 to TRBJ1-5; D call uncertain. Germline V gene sequence: CDR1 MNHEY, CDR2 SVGAGI. Trimming left V 0 bases short and J 2 bases short, with 8 bases between. This CDR3 is 15 amino acids long. The CDR3 sequence: CASSYSPYGNQPQHF. The CDR3 nucleotides are TGTGCCAGCAGTTACTCGCCATATGGCAATCAGCCCCAGCATTTT.

The chain has TRBV5-6 and TRBJ1-2; 9 bases map to TRBD1. In germline, CDR1 is SGHDT, CDR2 YYEEEE. The ends lost 1 base at V and 8 bases at J; junction bases unmatched: 6. The CDR3 sequence is 14 residues long. As DNA, the CDR3 is TGTGCCAGCAGCTTGAAACAGGGGGCAGGAGGCTACACCTTC. It encodes CASSLKQGAGGYTF.

This clone is a singleton in its sample. The chain joins TRBV18 to TRBJ1-1, with D perhaps TRBD1 (6 bases). The germline V gene has CDR1 KGHSH and CDR2 LQKENI. There are 14 residues in the CDR3. V lost 2 bases to trimming and J lost 8 bases, with 15 bases between them. CDR3 coding DNA: TGTGCCAGCTCACCAGCGTCCGTCCAGGGGGAAGCTTTCTTT. This sequence encodes CASSPASVQGEAFF.

This clone was detected a few times. The chain joins TRBV5-6 to TRBJ2-7, with a tentative D call TRBD1 (5 bases). Germline lookup yields CDR1 SGHDT and CDR2 YYEEEE. Trimming shortened V by 5 bases and J by 6 bases, and 9 bases separated the two germline ends. This CDR3 is built from 11 residues. CDR3 sequence reads: CASSGHSEQYF. CDR3 coding DNA: TGTGCCAGCAGTGGACACAGCGAGCAGTACTTC.

This sequence joins TRBV12-5 and TRBJ1-3; the match to TRBD1 covers 8 bases. This CDR3 is built from 13 residues. Germline-derived CDR1 and CDR2 are LGHNT and FRNRAP. V lost 7 bases to trimming and J lost 6 bases; unmatched junction nucleotides: 5. The CDR3 sequence: CASDTTGENTIYF. CDR3 DNA sequence: TGTGCTAGTGACACGACAGGGGAAAACACCATATATTTT. Full variable domain (remainder filled in from reference TRBV12-5 and TRBJ1-3): DARVTQTPRHKVTEMGQEVTMRCQPILGHNTVFWYRQTMMQGLELLAYFRNRAPLDDSGMPKDRFSAEMPDATLATLKIQPSEPRDSAVYFCASDTTGENTIYFGEGSWLTVV.

This chain uses TRBV7-2 with TRBJ2-7, with a tentative D call TRBD1 (6 bases). Looked up from germline, CDR1 is SGHTA and CDR2 is FQGNSA. Between the trimmed V and J ends, which lost 3 bases and 1 base, there was a span of 10 bases. The CDR3 loop spans 14 amino acids. Here the CDR3 reads CASSLSTGSYEQYF. The DNA for the CDR3 is TGTGCCAGCAGCTTGTCCACAGGGTCCTACGAGCAGTACTTC.

V usage is TRBV25-1 and J usage is TRBJ1-2; 7 positions agree with TRBD1. This CDR3 region has 17 residues. The J segment lost 8 bases and the V segment lost 2 bases, leaving 17 bases of the junction unmatched. Germline V gives CDR1 MGHDK, CDR2 SYGVNS. The CDR3 region is CASSELPGGGDFGGYTF. The DNA of the CDR3 is TGTGCCAGCAGTGAACTCCCAGGGGGTGGCGATTTTGGCGGCTACACCTTC.

This rearrangement joins TRBV30 to TRBJ1-1, with TRBD1 identical over 7 bases. CDR3 length: 18 amino acids. Looked up from germline, CDR1 is GTSNPN and CDR2 is SVGIG (reference sequence). The CDR3 nucleotides are TGTGTCTCGGGGTTGGGTGGCCGGGACAGAGATAGGGACACTGAAGCTTTCTTT. Its translation: CVSGLGGRDRDRDTEAFF.

This clone was counted only a few times. The chain's CDR3 is CSVAQGARNTEAFF. DNA of the CDR3: TGCAGCGTTGCTCAGGGGGCTCGGAACACTGAAGCTTTCTTT. The V call is TRBV29-1, the J call TRBJ1-1; 8 nucleotides line up with TRBD1. This CDR3 is 14 amino acids long. The junction had 5 bases not matched to a gene; V was cut back by 4 bases and J by 1 base. Germline-derived CDR1 and CDR2 are SQVTM and ANQGSEA.